This T cell receptor beta chain was sequenced during a study of control samples from healthy donors and cancer patients. V was pared by 6 bases and J by 5 bases, with 5 bases of the junction left unmatched. The germline gives CDR1 LNHDA, CDR2 SQIVND (reference sequence). The CDR3 is made up of 14 amino acids. TCRdb keeps only in-frame clones here, not all; method: immunoSEQ multiplex PCR. The table lists more than 95,000 clones, roughly nine tenths of them singletons. This sequence was found in a woman between 50 and 59 years old with colorectal cancer. The sequenced material came from PBMCs. The genes are TRBV19 and TRBJ2-5, with TRBD1 identical over 11 bases. DNA of the CDR3: TGTGCCAGTAGGAGGACAGGGGGCAAGGAGACCCAGTACTTC. Its protein is CASRRTGGKETQYF.